This TCR beta chain derives from a study of CXCR3-negative and CXCR3-positive naive CD8 T cells. Study-level points and caveats: Partially decreased CXCR3 expression was recorded after cryopreservation, and fresh PBMCs were used in most assays. CXCR3-expressing naive cells carried TRB CDR3s more hydrophobic than those of CXCR3-negative naive cells.

With UMI labels, 5' RACE was used to prepare the TRB cDNA libraries. TCRdb reprocessed the 5' RACE reads, with one entry per CDR3 protein and no DNA. This sample's table has tens of thousands of distinct CDR3 sequences. Turning to this clonotype: No antigen is known for it.

The naive CD8+ gate required CD45RO-CCR7+CD27+CD95- phenotype. The sample consisted of naive CXCR3+ CD8+ T cells from blood. Subset described: CD45RO-CCR7+CD27+CD95- naive CD8+ T cells expressing CXCR3 (TNR3+). The receptor comes from a human donor in good health. Some clones in this sample may be carry-over from other donors' samples.

The CDR3 region is CASSLGTHTGELFF. This chain links TRBV6-2 or TRBV6-3 with TRBJ2-2; the D gene TCRdb calls, TRBD1, cannot be checked with no DNA. Germline V gene data show CDR1 as MNHEY and CDR2 as SVGEGT. CDR3 length equals 14 residues.